This T cell receptor beta chain was identified during a study of blood T cell repertoires in COVID-19. Study-level information: Collection of acute and convalescent COVID-19 samples took place in the United States, Italy and Spain. T cells, B-cell-depleted T cells, or PBMCs supplied cDNA or gDNA.

In the study's own analysis: Amplifying reference gene primers gave estimates of nucleated cell counts. This table comes from immunoSEQ multiplex PCR, and its TCRdb copy is limited to in-frame clones, with some not included. The V and J calls and the clone size are those of that table, but D and trimming were determined from the DNA. The sample records around 100,000 clones, roughly 87% being singletons. Trimming took 0 bases from V and 14 from J; bases not matched to a gene: 11. CDR1 and CDR2 from the germline V gene are MGHRA and YSYEKL. The CDR3 runs to 16 residues. V gene TRBV4-1 combines with J gene TRBJ1-6, with 9 bases identical to TRBD1. What was sequenced was peripheral blood. This TCR derives from a human donor in a cohort sampled during active COVID-19. The CDR3: CASSQDKGTGSGTLHF. The CDR3, as DNA: TGCGCCAGCAGCCAAGATAAGGGGACAGGGAGTGGAACCCTCCACTTT.